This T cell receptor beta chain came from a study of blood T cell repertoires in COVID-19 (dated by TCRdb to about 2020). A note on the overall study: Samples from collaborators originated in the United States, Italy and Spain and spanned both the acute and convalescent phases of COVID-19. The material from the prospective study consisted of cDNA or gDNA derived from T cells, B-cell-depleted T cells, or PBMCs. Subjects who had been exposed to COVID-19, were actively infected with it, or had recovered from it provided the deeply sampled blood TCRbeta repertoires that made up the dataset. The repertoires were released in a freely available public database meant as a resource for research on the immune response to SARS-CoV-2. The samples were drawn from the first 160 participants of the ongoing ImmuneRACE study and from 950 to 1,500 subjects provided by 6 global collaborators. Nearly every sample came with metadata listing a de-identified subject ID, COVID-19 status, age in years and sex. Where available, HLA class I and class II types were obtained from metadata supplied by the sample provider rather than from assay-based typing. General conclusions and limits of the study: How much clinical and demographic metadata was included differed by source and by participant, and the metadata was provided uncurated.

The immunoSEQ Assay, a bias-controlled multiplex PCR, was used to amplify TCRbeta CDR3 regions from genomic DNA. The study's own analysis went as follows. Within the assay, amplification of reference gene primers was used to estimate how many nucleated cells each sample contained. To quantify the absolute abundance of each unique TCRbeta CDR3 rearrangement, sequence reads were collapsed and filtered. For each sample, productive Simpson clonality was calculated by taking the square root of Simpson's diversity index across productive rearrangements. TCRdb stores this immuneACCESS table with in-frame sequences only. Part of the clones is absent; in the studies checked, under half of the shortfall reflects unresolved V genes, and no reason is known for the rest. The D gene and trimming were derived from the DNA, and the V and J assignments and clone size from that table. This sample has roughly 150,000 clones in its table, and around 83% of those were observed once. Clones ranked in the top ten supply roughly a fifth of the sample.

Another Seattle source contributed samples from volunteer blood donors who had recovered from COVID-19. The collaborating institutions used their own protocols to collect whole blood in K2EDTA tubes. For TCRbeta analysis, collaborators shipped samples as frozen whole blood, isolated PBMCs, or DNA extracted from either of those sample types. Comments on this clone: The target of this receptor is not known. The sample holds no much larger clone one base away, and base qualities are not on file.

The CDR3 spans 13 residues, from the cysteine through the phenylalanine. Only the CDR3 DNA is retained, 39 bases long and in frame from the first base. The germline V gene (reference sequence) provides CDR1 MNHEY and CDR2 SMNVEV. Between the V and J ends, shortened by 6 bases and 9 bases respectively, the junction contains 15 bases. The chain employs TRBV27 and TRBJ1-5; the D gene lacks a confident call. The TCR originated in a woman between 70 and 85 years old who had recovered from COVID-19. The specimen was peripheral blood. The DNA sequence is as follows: TGTGCCAGCAGGAGGAATGCCCAAATGCCCCAGCATTTT. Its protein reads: CASRRNAQMPQHF.